This T cell receptor (beta chain) came from a study of blood T cell repertoires in COVID-19. The study recruited people aged about 18 to 89 years across roughly 23 US areas. Each recovered donor of Cohort 3 presented with two negative PCRs, clearance, or symptom resolution. Original data processing: Using reference gene primer amplification, nucleated cell counts were estimated. Clones were sequenced by immunoSEQ multiplex PCR, and TCRdb holds only the in-frame ones, with some missing. The V and J calls and clone size come from that table; D and trimming were worked out from the DNA. The repertoire consists of about 250,000 clones, with around 86% occurring once and the leading ten covering roughly 16%. CDR3 length equals 13 residues. V dropped 6 bases and J dropped 5; count of bases not matched to a gene: 4.

Specimen: PBMCs or T cells enriched from blood (not recorded which). V gene TRBV23-1 combines with J gene TRBJ1-5; 7 bases are a match to TRBD1. TRBV23-1 is filed as an ORF, its function uncertain. This sequence was found in a man between 18 and 29 years old who had recovered from COVID-19. The DNA for the CDR3 is TGCGCCAGCAGAGGGACAGACGATCAGCCCCAGCATTTT. Its translation is CASRGTDDQPQHF.